One and the same sample provided the 28 T cell receptor beta chains below, sequenced in a study of blood T cell repertoires in COVID-19. The assay was immunoSEQ multiplex PCR, and TCRdb's table has in-frame clones only and misses some. Seen here are just over 30,000 clones, about 90% observed once, and the top ten hold 0.55%. The sequencing input was peripheral blood. These receptors were collected from a woman in her thirties or forties with active or convalescent COVID-19.

This clone was picked up one time. The chain combines TRBV19 with TRBJ1-1, with TRBD1 as a possible D gene (5 bases). Germline V gene data show CDR1 as LNHDA and CDR2 as SQIVND (reference sequence). This CDR3 has 14 amino acids. The ends were cut back, 9 bases at V and 3 bases at J, with 17 bases in the middle. The CDR3 protein is CASVTSRVYTEAFF. The CDR3 DNA follows: TGTGCCAGCGTCACGAGCAGGGTGTACACTGAAGCTTTCTTT.

The chain links TRBV5-1 to TRBJ2-7; 9 bases line up with TRBD1. The CDR3 covers 14 residues. The V gene's germline CDR1 is SGHRS and CDR2 YFSETQ. V lost 4 bases and J lost 3; bases outside the gene matches: 5. The CDR3 spells CASSPTTGGYEQYF. The CDR3 DNA follows: TGCGCCAGCAGCCCAACGACAGGGGGCTACGAGCAGTACTTC.

This sequence joins TRBV5-5 and TRBJ1-6; D might be TRBD1 (5 bases). Germline assignment: CDR1 SGHKS and CDR2 YYEKEE (reference sequence). V lost 4 bases, J lost 0 bases, and 14 bases lay in between. This CDR3 contains 17 residues. Written as DNA, the CDR3 is TGTGCCAGCAGCCGGGGGAAAGGGAGCTCCTATAATTCACCCCTCCACTTT. Protein product: CASSRGKGSSYNSPLHF.

V usage is TRBV6-5 and J usage is TRBJ1-2, with a weak D call TRBD1 (5 bases). CDR1 is MNHEY and CDR2 is SVGAGI in the germline V gene. The CDR3 is 16 residues long. Trimming cost V 0 bases and J 2 bases, with 13 bases left between them. The CDR3 DNA follows: TGTGCCAGCAGTTACTCCGTAGGGGAACGGAACTATGGCTACACCTTC. Residues: CASSYSVGERNYGYTF.

This chain joins TRBV5-1 and TRBJ2-7; D is perhaps TRBD1 (6 bases). The CDR3 loop spans 12 amino acids. With 4 bases removed from V and 3 bases from J, the gap between germline ends came to 8 bases. Per the germline V gene, CDR1 is SGHRS and CDR2 is YFSETQ. The CDR3 DNA sequence: TGCGCCAGCAGCACGGACAGCTACGAGCAGTACTTC. Translating gives CASSTDSYEQYF.

The chain is built from TRBV27 and TRBJ2-1, with 7 bases that match TRBD2. CDR1 is MNHEY and CDR2 is SMNVEV in the germline V gene (reference sequence). With V trimmed by 5 bases and J by 0 bases, 7 bases remained unmatched. This CDR3 is built from 16 residues. The DNA for the CDR3 is TGTGCCAGCAGTGCGCCTAGCGGAAGCTCCTACAATGAGCAGTTCTTC. Its protein product is CASSAPSGSSYNEQFF.

The chain has TRBV30 and TRBJ1-4; D perhaps matches TRBD1 (6 bases). Germline CDR1 and CDR2: GTSNPN and SVGIG (reference sequence). This CDR3 region has 15 residues. Deletions cut 0 bases from V and 5 bases from J, with 13 bases between. The CDR3 sequence: CAWSVGAGVNEKLFF. Written as DNA, the CDR3 is TGTGCCTGGAGTGTAGGGGCAGGGGTCAATGAAAAACTGTTTTTT.

The chain employs TRBV27 and TRBJ2-2, with TRBD1 matching over 11 bases. The CDR3 runs 15 residues. V shed 6 bases and J 5 bases; nucleotides not matched to a gene: 5. The germline gives CDR1 MNHEY, CDR2 SMNVEV (reference sequence). The CDR3, as DNA: TGTGCCAGCAGACGCCGGGACAGGGGGACCGGGGAGCTGTTTTTT. Its translation: CASRRRDRGTGELFF.

This clone came up once. This CDR3 is CASSPSQETQYF. DNA of the CDR3: TGTGCCAGCAGCCCCTCGCAAGAGACCCAGTACTTC. V gene TRBV7-2 combines with J gene TRBJ2-5; D not resolved. Trimming left V 5 bases short and J 2 bases short, with 6 bases between. Per germline, CDR1 SGHTA and CDR2 FQGNSA. CDR3 size: 12 residues.

The J gene is TRBJ1-1, the V gene TRBV6-2 or TRBV6-3, with 7 positions matching TRBD1. This CDR3 is built from 14 residues. Germline V lookup: CDR1 MNHEY, CDR2 SVGEGT. Losses at the gene ends were 4 bases for V and 7 bases for J; bases not matched to a gene: 9. The CDR3 loop reads CASSWYRGKVEAFF. Here the CDR3 DNA reads TGTGCCAGCAGTTGGTACAGGGGTAAGGTTGAAGCTTTCTTT.

This chain uses TRBV7-2 with TRBJ2-7, with TRBD1 matching over 8 bases. J lost 5 bases, V lost 5 bases, and 5 bases had no gene match. Germline V gene data show CDR1 as SGHTA and CDR2 as FQGNSA. CDR3 length equals 13 residues. CDR3: CASSPRTGNEQYF. For the CDR3, the DNA is TGTGCCAGCAGCCCAAGGACAGGGAACGAGCAGTACTTC. Looking up the rest from reference TRBV7-2 and TRBJ2-7 gives the full variable domain: GAGVSQSPSNKVTEKGKDVELRCDPISGHTALYWYRQSLGQGLEFLIYFQGNSAPDKSGLPSDRFSAERTGGSVSTLTIQRTQQEDSAVYLCASSPRTGNEQYFGPGTRLTVT.

The rearrangement uses TRBV7-2 and TRBJ1-1; perhaps TRBD1 as D (6 bases). This CDR3 region has 15 residues. Deletions cut 4 bases from V and 3 bases from J, with 15 bases between. The germline V gene has CDR1 SGHTA and CDR2 FQGNSA. As DNA, the CDR3 is TGTGCCAGCAGCTCCTCCAGGCAGGGGTACACTGAAGCTTTCTTT. This gives the protein CASSSSRQGYTEAFF.

This clone was observed a single time. The gene calls are TRBV20-1 and TRBJ2-5; 9 bases line up with TRBD2. Trimming at V came to 3 bases and at J to 1 base, leaving 9 bases not matched to a gene. The CDR3 length is 16 residues. The germline CDR1 and CDR2 sequences are DFQATT and SNEGSKA (reference sequence). The CDR3 DNA sequence: TGCAGTGCTAGTGGAGAGCGGGGGGCCACCCAAGAGACCCAGTACTTC. Its protein is CSASGERGATQETQYF.

This clone was seen only once. The rearrangement links TRBV27 to TRBJ2-2; weak D call: TRBD2 (5 bases). This CDR3 has 13 residues. The germline V gene encodes CDR1 MNHEY and CDR2 SMNVEV (reference sequence). Trimming took off 5 bases at V and 1 base at J, with 5 bases between the two ends. CDR3 in DNA: TGTGCCAGCAGTCGGGGGAACACCGGGGAGCTGTTTTTT. Encoded protein: CASSRGNTGELFF.

V is TRBV7-8 and J is TRBJ1-6, with 10 bases that match TRBD1. Germline lookup yields CDR1 SGHVS and CDR2 FQNEAQ. The J segment lost 6 bases and the V segment lost 3 bases, leaving 8 bases of the junction unmatched. This CDR3 contains 17 residues. CDR3: CASSLGTGARLNSPLHF. In DNA form, the CDR3 reads TGTGCCAGCAGCTTGGGGACAGGGGCCCGACTTAATTCACCCCTCCACTTT.

The J gene is TRBJ2-7, the V gene TRBV6-5; no definite D call. The V end was cut by 0 bases, the J end by 6 bases, with 9 bases between. Germline V gene lookup returns CDR1 MNHEY and CDR2 SVGAGI. CDR3 length: 13 amino acids. CDR3 sequence reads: CASSYSQDREQYF. The DNA of the CDR3 is TGTGCCAGCAGTTACTCGCAGGATCGCGAGCAGTACTTC.

The chain carries TRBV6-4 and TRBJ2-2; a weak D match, TRBD2 (6 bases). From germline, CDR1 is MRHNA and CDR2 SNTAGT. Trimming shortened V by 3 bases and J by 4 bases, and 6 bases separated the two germline ends. This CDR3 has 13 amino acids. Here the CDR3 reads CASSEGLTGELFF. CDR3 nucleotide sequence: TGTGCCAGCAGTGAGGGACTCACCGGGGAGCTGTTTTTT.

The chain employs TRBV11-3 and TRBJ2-1; 10 nucleotides agree with TRBD2. There are 16 residues in the CDR3. Germline CDR1 and CDR2: SGHNT and YENEEA. V was clipped by 5 bases and J by 2 bases; unmatched bases: 6. The CDR3 sequence: CASSRGGLAAYNEQFF. The DNA for the CDR3 is TGTGCCAGCAGCAGAGGCGGACTAGCGGCCTACAATGAGCAGTTCTTC.

The rearrangement links TRBV13 to TRBJ1-2, with D uncertain. CDR1 PRHDT and CDR2 FYEKMQ come from the germline V gene (reference sequence). V was pared by 5 bases and J by 5 bases, with 15 bases between. The CDR3 totals 14 residues. The CDR3 is CASSPVRLEYGYTF. Here the CDR3 DNA reads TGTGCCAGCAGCCCCGTACGTCTGGAGTATGGCTACACCTTC.

V is TRBV29-1 and J is TRBJ2-7, with 10 bases that match TRBD2. This CDR3 is built from 13 residues. Trimming took 3 bases from V and 6 from J; bases not matched to a gene: 5. Looked up from germline, CDR1 is SQVTM and CDR2 is ANQGSEA. CDR3 protein: CSVDGLAGAEQYF. The CDR3, as DNA: TGCAGCGTTGACGGGCTAGCGGGGGCCGAGCAGTACTTC.

V and J are TRBV18 and TRBJ2-3, with a possible D match to TRBD2 (6 bases). Germline assignment: CDR1 KGHSH and CDR2 LQKENI. This CDR3 comprises 14 residues. The germline V and J ends were trimmed by 4 bases and 3 bases, with 11 bases remaining between them. CDR3 sequence: CASSRLGGTDTQYF. For the CDR3, the DNA is TGTGCCAGCTCACGGTTGGGGGGAACAGATACGCAGTATTTT.

The chain couples TRBV11-3 to TRBJ1-1; maybe TRBD1 (5 bases). CDR1 is SGHNT and CDR2 is YENEEA in the germline V gene. Trimming took off 1 base at V and 1 base at J, with 10 bases between the two ends. The CDR3 totals 15 residues. The CDR3 here is CASSLGGGANTEAFF. DNA of the CDR3: TGTGCCAGCAGCTTAGGGGGAGGGGCGAACACTGAAGCTTTCTTT.

V gene TRBV11-3 combines with J gene TRBJ1-1; a possible D gene is TRBD1 (5 bases). The V gene lost 5 bases and the J gene lost 6 bases, with 13 bases spanning the gap. CDR1 SGHNT and CDR2 YENEEA come from the germline V gene. This CDR3 has 13 residues. In DNA, the CDR3 is TGTGCCAGCAGCATTACAGGAGACGCTGAAGCTTTCTTT. Protein: CASSITGDAEAFF.

A single count supports this clone. V gene TRBV7-8 combines with J gene TRBJ2-1; TRBD2 aligns across 7 bases. CDR3 size: 15 residues. Trimming cost V 5 bases and J 5 bases; bases outside gene matches: 9. Germline V gene lookup returns CDR1 SGHVS and CDR2 FQNEAQ. CDR3 region: CASSLGRTSDNEQFF. The CDR3 coding sequence is TGTGCCAGCAGCCTGGGACGTACTAGCGACAATGAGCAGTTCTTC.

Remarks on this clone: One junction end does not reproduce the germline sequence, and a read error may be involved. The rearrangement uses TRBV7-3 and TRBJ1-1, with 7 bases that match TRBD1. Germline lookup yields CDR1 SGHTA and CDR2 FQGTGA. The CDR3 is 15 residues long. The CDR3 protein is CASSLTGAGNTEAFF. The CDR3 nucleotides read TGTGCCAGCAGCCTAACAGGGGCTGGGAACACTGAAGCTTTCTTT.

This chain links TRBV7-2 with TRBJ2-1; 8 bases map to TRBD2. J gave up 6 bases and V 8 bases, and 9 bases lay outside the gene matches. CDR1 is SGHTA and CDR2 is FQGNSA in the germline V gene. There are 14 residues in the CDR3. The DNA for the CDR3 is TGTGCCAGCGGCCGGGCGGGAGGACGCAATGAGCAGTTCTTC. It is translated as CASGRAGGRNEQFF.

CDR3 region: CASSSAGGPYEQYF. For the CDR3, the DNA is TGTGCCAGTAGTTCGGCGGGGGGCCCCTACGAGCAGTACTTC. This chain joins TRBV19 and TRBJ2-7; 8 bases match TRBD2. CDR3 size: 14 residues. V trimming: 5 bases; J trimming: 2 bases; junction bases outside the gene matches: 5. From germline, CDR1 is LNHDA and CDR2 SQIVND (reference sequence).

J is TRBJ1-2 and V is TRBV3-1 (or the pseudogene TRBV3-2); D gene ambiguous. The germline CDR1 and CDR2 sequences are LGHDT and YNNKEL (reference sequence). Trimming took off 1 base at V and 3 bases at J, with 18 bases between the two ends. CDR3 size: 17 residues. CDR3 in amino acids: CASSQGQTSQLDYGYTF. The CDR3 DNA follows: TGTGCCAGCAGCCAAGGGCAGACCTCACAGCTGGACTATGGCTACACCTTC.